This T cell receptor (beta chain) was sequenced for a study of T cells in Graves' hyperthyroidism and ophthalmopathy. Study in general: The blood sample was taken at first diagnosis, before treatment began.

What was amplified from RNA transcripts were TCR beta CDR3 regions. Using the HTBI primer set, a first-round RT-PCR was run on the TCR CDR3. Via MiXCR, TCRdb re-called the multiplex PCR reads, giving one row per CDR3 protein. The sample records approximately 620,000 distinct CDR3 sequences, about a sixth being singletons. The sample holds many counts of this clonotype. Not enrolled were patients with uncontrolled infection, other autoimmune disease, pregnancy or lactation. The sample was blood. The receptor comes from a woman aged 40 to 50 with Graves' ophthalmopathy.

CDR3 amino acids: CSAPNLYEQYF. Here the CDR3 DNA reads TGCAGTGCCCCAAACCTCTACGAGCAGTACTTC. The V call is TRBV20-1, the J call TRBJ2-7; no clear D. Trimming left V 6 bases short and J 3 bases short, with 9 bases between. The CDR3 totals 11 residues. Germline V gene data show CDR1 as DFQATT and CDR2 as SNEGSKA (reference sequence).